The rows below give T cell receptor beta chains drawn from one sample of a study of molecular identifiers for immune sequencing clone quantification. Each CDR3 protein is one row after TCRdb ran MiXCR on the PCR reads. Of 460,000 or so distinct CDR3 sequences listed, roughly 23% are singletons. Specimen: naive CD8+ T cells from blood, with Jurkat cell RNA spiked in. The receptors were sampled from a human donor in good health. Some libraries in this study had Jurkat cell RNA spiked in. The CDR3 runs from the conserved cysteine through the conserved F or W. D genes are given only for firm matches. Size is omitted from some rows. Given values are once, few, many or a class for expanded clones.

j_gene | v_gene | d_gene | abundance | CDR3aa | CDR3nt
TRBJ2-5 | TRBV19 | TRBD2 | NA | CASSISSGGSYQETQYF | TGTGCCAGTAGTATATCCAGCGGGGGATCGTACCAAGAGACCCAGTACTTC
TRBJ2-2 | TRBV4-3 | NA | many | CASSPSQSGELFF | TGCGCCAGCAGCCCCTCTCAATCCGGGGAGCTGTTTTTT
TRBJ2-7 | TRBV5-6 | TRBD2 | many | CASSFGTSGTLVGEQYF | TGTGCCAGCAGCTTCGGGACTAGCGGGACGCTAGTTGGAGAGCAGTACTTC
TRBJ2-2 | TRBV7-3 | TRBD2 | many | CASSPGRGLAPPGELFF | TGTGCCAGCAGCCCCGGTCGAGGACTAGCGCCACCCGGGGAGCTGTTTTTT
TRBJ2-7 | TRBV7-9 | TRBD2 | many | CASSPTSGDSYEQYF | TGTGCCAGCAGCCCCACTAGCGGGGACTCCTACGAGCAGTACTTC
TRBJ2-3 | TRBV30 | NA | many | CAWSSLTDTQYF | TGTGCCTGGAGTTCTCTAACGGATACGCAGTATTTT
TRBJ1-4 | TRBV7-6 | NA | NA | CASSLGSGTEKLFF | TGTGCCAGCAGCTTAGGATCAGGGACTGAAAAACTGTTTTTT
TRBJ1-1 | TRBV9 | TRBD1 | few | CASSDRPAGGFRAFF | TGTGCCAGCAGCGACCGCCCGGCAGGGGGCTTTAGAGCTTTCTTT
TRBJ2-4 | TRBV9 | NA | many | CASSVSPGFNIQYF | TGTGCCAGCAGCGTAAGTCCGGGATTTAACATTCAGTACTTC
TRBJ2-2 | TRBV20-1 | NA | NA | CSAHTSGELFF | TGCAGTGCCCATACCTCCGGGGAGCTGTTTTTT
TRBJ2-6 | TRBV27 | TRBD1 | many | CASSLGTGAGANVLTF | TGTGCCAGCAGTTTGGGCACAGGGGCTGGGGCCAACGTCCTGACTTTC
TRBJ2-3 | TRBV5-4 | NA | NA | CASSFSLGRSSTDTQYF | TGTGCCAGCAGCTTCTCCCTCGGGCGCTCTAGCACAGATACGCAGTATTTT
TRBJ2-7 | TRBV7-9 | TRBD1 | NA | CASSPGTGSTYEQYF | TGTGCCAGCAGCCCAGGGACAGGGAGTACCTACGAGCAGTACTTC
TRBJ2-7 | TRBV6-5 | NA | many | CASSNSGPLGEQYF | TGTGCCAGCAGCAACTCCGGGCCCTTGGGGGAGCAGTACTTC
TRBJ2-3 | TRBV15 | TRBD2 | NA | CATSRLTSGRATDTQYF | TGTGCCACCAGCAGATTGACTAGCGGGAGGGCCACAGATACGCAGTATTTT
TRBJ2-1 | TRBV7-3 | TRBD2 | NA | CSSSSLAGASYNEQFF | TGTTCCAGCAGCTCTCTAGCGGGAGCTTCCTACAATGAGCAGTTCTTC
TRBJ2-7 | TRBV5-1 | NA | few | CASSTLTRDPTYEQYF | TGCGCCAGCAGCACCTTAACAAGGGACCCCACCTACGAGCAGTACTTC
TRBJ2-3 | TRBV5-4 | NA | many | CASSTGTGEGVTQYF | TGTGCCAGCAGTACCGGGACCGGCGAGGGTGTTACGCAGTATTTT
TRBJ2-2 | TRBV7-9 | TRBD2 | many | CASSLTSVNTGELFF | TGTGCCAGCAGCTTAACTAGCGTGAACACCGGGGAGCTGTTTTTT
TRBJ2-6 | TRBV7-9 | NA | many | CASRAPGTGANVLTF | TGTGCCAGCAGGGCACCAGGGACTGGGGCCAACGTCCTGACTTTC
TRBJ1-1 | TRBV12-3/TRBV12-4 | NA | many | CASSFFVQAEAFF | TGTGCCAGCAGTTTCTTCGTCCAGGCTGAAGCTTTCTTT
TRBJ2-7 | TRBV4-1 | NA | NA | CASSQLTETYEQYF | TGCGCCAGCAGCCAACTGACAGAAACCTACGAGCAGTACTTC
TRBJ2-2 | TRBV12-3/TRBV12-4 | TRBD1 | NA | CASSSRTGLEELFF | TGTGCCAGCAGTTCGCGGACAGGGCTAGAGGAGCTGTTTTTT
TRBJ2-1 | TRBV19 | TRBD2 | NA | CASSGAGGRLYGEQFF | TGTGCCAGTAGTGGGGCGGGAGGGCGCCTATATGGTGAGCAGTTCTTC
TRBJ2-3 | TRBV24-1 | NA | few | CATSDYHDSTDTQYF | TGTGCCACCAGTGATTACCATGACAGCACAGATACGCAGTATTTT